Listed below are T cell receptor beta chains from one sample, sequenced in a study of blood T cells in healthy people across ages. One entry per CDR3 protein results from TCRdb running MiXCR on the 5' RACE reads. The data show around 620,000 distinct CDR3 sequences, roughly a quarter seen once. The sequenced material came from blood. These receptors all stem from a woman in her 70s in good health. Both conserved end residues are part of each CDR3. Each record gives: J gene, clone size, V gene, D gene, CDR3 protein, CDR3 DNA. D genes are given only for firm matches. Expanded clones are given a class, and other clones once, few, many or no size at all.

j_call: TRBJ2-6; clone_size: .; v_call: TRBV6-4; d_call: .; cdr3_aa: CASSTGHSGANVLTF; cdr3_nt: TGTGCCAGCAGTACCGGACACTCTGGGGCCAACGTCCTGACTTTC
j_call: TRBJ1-2; clone_size: .; v_call: TRBV30; d_call: .; cdr3_aa: CAWSVRAGADRGYTF; cdr3_nt: TGTGCCTGGAGTGTACGGGCCGGGGCCGACAGGGGCTACACCTTC
j_call: TRBJ2-7; clone_size: .; v_call: TRBV3-1; d_call: TRBD1; cdr3_aa: CASSHNRGSYEQYF; cdr3_nt: TGTGCCAGCAGCCATAACAGGGGATCCTACGAGCAGTACTTC
j_call: TRBJ2-7; clone_size: .; v_call: TRBV20-1; d_call: TRBD2; cdr3_aa: CSARSVLAGGQYEQYF; cdr3_nt: TGCAGTGCTAGAAGCGTACTAGCGGGGGGGCAATACGAGCAGTACTTC
j_call: TRBJ1-1; clone_size: few; v_call: TRBV24-1; d_call: .; cdr3_aa: CATIRQIEAFF; cdr3_nt: TGTGCCACCATAAGACAGATTGAAGCTTTCTTT
j_call: TRBJ2-6; clone_size: many; v_call: TRBV5-1; d_call: .; cdr3_aa: CASSLGGVSGANVLTF; cdr3_nt: TGCGCCAGCAGCTTGGGCGGAGTCTCTGGGGCCAACGTCCTGACTTTC
j_call: TRBJ1-6; clone_size: .; v_call: TRBV5-1; d_call: .; cdr3_aa: CASSQTSGVKGNSPLHF; cdr3_nt: TGCGCCAGCAGTCAAACATCAGGGGTGAAGGGTAATTCACCCCTCCACTTT
j_call: TRBJ1-1; clone_size: .; v_call: TRBV25-1; d_call: .; cdr3_aa: CASIRSGEQQAFF; cdr3_nt: TGTGCCAGCATCAGGTCAGGCGAACAACAAGCTTTCTTT
j_call: TRBJ2-7; clone_size: few; v_call: TRBV6-2/TRBV6-3; d_call: .; cdr3_aa: CASSPWEEGEQYF; cdr3_nt: TGTGCCAGCAGCCCCTGGGAGGAAGGCGAGCAGTACTTC
j_call: TRBJ2-7; clone_size: .; v_call: TRBV3-1; d_call: TRBD1; cdr3_aa: CASSQGDRWDYEQYF; cdr3_nt: TGTGCCAGCAGCCAAGGGGACAGGTGGGACTACGAGCAGTACTTC
j_call: TRBJ2-5; clone_size: .; v_call: TRBV20-1; d_call: TRBD2; cdr3_aa: CSASKRDYAKETQYF; cdr3_nt: TGCAGTGCTAGTAAGCGGGACTACGCTAAAGAGACCCAGTACTTC
j_call: TRBJ1-1; clone_size: .; v_call: TRBV2; d_call: .; cdr3_aa: CASRQGANTEALF; cdr3_nt: TGTGCCAGCAGGCAAGGGGCTAACACTGAAGCTCTCTTT
j_call: TRBJ2-7; clone_size: many; v_call: TRBV7-7; d_call: .; cdr3_aa: CASSPWAGAGPLEQYF; cdr3_nt: TGTGCTAGCAGCCCCTGGGCGGGGGCAGGACCCTTGGAGCAGTACTTC
j_call: TRBJ2-1; clone_size: few; v_call: TRBV3-1; d_call: .; cdr3_aa: CASSKNRDSYNEQFF; cdr3_nt: TGTGCCAGCAGCAAGAACCGAGACTCGTACAATGAGCAGTTCTTC
j_call: TRBJ2-1; clone_size: few; v_call: TRBV5-1; d_call: .; cdr3_aa: CASSRDFNEQFF; cdr3_nt: TGCGCCAGCAGCAGGGACTTCAATGAGCAGTTCTTC
j_call: TRBJ1-5; clone_size: few; v_call: TRBV7-2; d_call: .; cdr3_aa: CASSLVGLPSQPQHF; cdr3_nt: TGTGCCAGTAGCTTAGTGGGATTGCCGAGTCAGCCCCAGCATTTT
j_call: TRBJ2-5; clone_size: .; v_call: TRBV6-5; d_call: TRBD1; cdr3_aa: CASSPSGGSETQYF; cdr3_nt: TGTGCCAGCAGTCCGTCAGGGGGCTCAGAGACCCAGTACTTC
j_call: TRBJ2-2; clone_size: few; v_call: TRBV5-5; d_call: .; cdr3_aa: CASSIHNTGELFF; cdr3_nt: TGTGCCAGCAGCATTCACAACACCGGGGAGCTGTTTTTT
j_call: TRBJ1-1; clone_size: few; v_call: TRBV29-1; d_call: .; cdr3_aa: CSVVAGLNTEAFF; cdr3_nt: TGCAGCGTTGTGGCGGGGCTAAACACTGAGGCTTTCTTT
j_call: TRBJ2-5; clone_size: few; v_call: TRBV7-3; d_call: .; cdr3_aa: CASSFGGKETRYF; cdr3_nt: TGTGCCAGCAGCTTCGGCGGTAAAGAGACCCGGTACTTC
j_call: TRBJ2-7; clone_size: .; v_call: TRBV6-2/TRBV6-3; d_call: TRBD2; cdr3_aa: CASRFSGLEGYEQYF; cdr3_nt: TGTGCCAGCAGATTCTCCGGACTAGAGGGCTACGAGCAGTACTTC
j_call: TRBJ2-5; clone_size: .; v_call: TRBV20-1; d_call: .; cdr3_aa: CSARASGMETQYF; cdr3_nt: TGCAGTGCTAGAGCTTCGGGGATGGAGACCCAGTACTTC
j_call: TRBJ1-1; clone_size: .; v_call: TRBV7-2; d_call: .; cdr3_aa: CASSSFGGGTEAFF; cdr3_nt: TGTGCCAGCAGCAGCTTTGGGGGCGGCACTGAAGCTTTCTTT
j_call: TRBJ2-5; clone_size: few; v_call: TRBV5-1; d_call: .; cdr3_aa: CASSHQEQETQYF; cdr3_nt: TGCGCCAGCAGCCACCAGGAGCAAGAGACCCAGTACTTC
j_call: TRBJ2-3; clone_size: .; v_call: TRBV7-3; d_call: TRBD2; cdr3_aa: CASSPQGLRTDTQYF; cdr3_nt: TGTGCCAGCAGCCCTCAGGGACTACGGACAGATACGCAGTATTTT
j_call: TRBJ1-1; clone_size: few; v_call: TRBV5-1; d_call: TRBD1; cdr3_aa: CASSEQGAKGTEAFF; cdr3_nt: TGCGCCAGCAGCGAACAGGGGGCAAAGGGGACTGAAGCTTTCTTT
j_call: TRBJ2-1; clone_size: few; v_call: TRBV20-1; d_call: TRBD2; cdr3_aa: CSAFSSSGLTHNEQFF; cdr3_nt: TGCAGTGCTTTTTCATCTAGCGGGCTTACCCACAATGAGCAGTTCTTC
j_call: TRBJ1-4; clone_size: .; v_call: TRBV2; d_call: TRBD1; cdr3_aa: CASLGGPGEKLFF; cdr3_nt: TGTGCCAGCCTAGGGGGCCCGGGAGAAAAACTGTTTTTT
j_call: TRBJ2-5; clone_size: once; v_call: TRBV20-1; d_call: .; cdr3_aa: CSARDPWGETQYF; cdr3_nt: TGCAGTGCTAGAGATCCTTGGGGAGAGACCCAGTACTTC
j_call: TRBJ2-1; clone_size: .; v_call: TRBV25-1; d_call: .; cdr3_aa: CASSEYGGLDEQFF; cdr3_nt: TGTGCCAGCAGTGAATATGGGGGTCTCGATGAGCAGTTCTTC
j_call: TRBJ2-7; clone_size: few; v_call: TRBV19; d_call: TRBD1; cdr3_aa: CASSITGGSYEQYF; cdr3_nt: TGTGCCAGTAGTATTACAGGGGGATCCTACGAGCAGTACTTC
j_call: TRBJ1-1; clone_size: .; v_call: TRBV5-1; d_call: .; cdr3_aa: CASSLREGRGTEAFF; cdr3_nt: TGCGCCAGCAGCCTTCGCGAAGGTCGGGGCACTGAAGCTTTCTTT
j_call: TRBJ2-3; clone_size: .; v_call: TRBV7-2; d_call: .; cdr3_aa: CASSSPRGTQYF; cdr3_nt: TGTGCCAGCAGCTCTCCCCGCGGTACGCAGTATTTT
j_call: TRBJ1-5; clone_size: .; v_call: TRBV7-2; d_call: .; cdr3_aa: CASSLVGGLGNQPQHF; cdr3_nt: TGTGCCAGCAGCTTAGTCGGAGGGTTAGGCAATCAGCCCCAGCATTTT
j_call: TRBJ2-3; clone_size: .; v_call: TRBV7-9; d_call: TRBD2; cdr3_aa: CASWSGGPPDTQYF; cdr3_nt: TGTGCCAGCTGGAGCGGGGGTCCCCCAGATACGCAGTATTTT
j_call: TRBJ2-7; clone_size: few; v_call: TRBV7-3; d_call: .; cdr3_aa: CASSLNVAGEQYF; cdr3_nt: TGTGCCAGCAGCTTAAATGTCGCGGGCGAGCAGTACTTC
j_call: TRBJ1-6; clone_size: .; v_call: TRBV6-2/TRBV6-3; d_call: .; cdr3_aa: CASGSGGAGNSPLHF; cdr3_nt: TGTGCCAGCGGGTCCGGCGGGGCGGGAAATTCACCCCTCCACTTT
j_call: TRBJ1-6; clone_size: .; v_call: TRBV7-2; d_call: TRBD1; cdr3_aa: CASSLLWGQGAPPSLHF; cdr3_nt: TGTGCCAGCAGCTTACTATGGGGACAGGGGGCCCCTCCCTCCCTCCACTTT
j_call: TRBJ2-5; clone_size: .; v_call: TRBV6-6; d_call: TRBD1; cdr3_aa: CASSQIGTEEAQYF; cdr3_nt: TGTGCCAGCAGTCAAATCGGGACAGAAGAGGCCCAGTACTTC
j_call: TRBJ2-5; clone_size: few; v_call: TRBV7-2; d_call: TRBD2; cdr3_aa: CASSISGEAWETQYF; cdr3_nt: TGTGCCAGCAGCATTAGCGGGGAGGCGTGGGAGACCCAGTACTTC
j_call: TRBJ1-6; clone_size: .; v_call: TRBV7-2; d_call: TRBD1; cdr3_aa: CASSLVFRTGNSPLHF; cdr3_nt: TGTGCCAGCAGCTTAGTATTTCGGACAGGGAATTCACCCCTCCACTTT
j_call: TRBJ2-5; clone_size: few; v_call: TRBV20-1; d_call: .; cdr3_aa: CSARGGALYQETQYF; cdr3_nt: TGCAGTGCTAGAGGGGGGGCCCTGTACCAAGAGACCCAGTACTTC
j_call: TRBJ2-1; clone_size: .; v_call: TRBV7-2; d_call: TRBD1; cdr3_aa: CASSSQGQGEQFF; cdr3_nt: TGTGCCAGCAGTTCCCAGGGACAGGGTGAGCAGTTCTTC
j_call: TRBJ1-2; clone_size: .; v_call: TRBV5-4; d_call: .; cdr3_aa: CASSTGLGGTLNYTF; cdr3_nt: TGTGCCAGCAGCACCGGCCTCGGGGGGACTCTTAATTACACCTTC
j_call: TRBJ1-2; clone_size: few; v_call: TRBV6-1; d_call: TRBD1; cdr3_aa: CASSSLDRVSGYTF; cdr3_nt: TGTGCCAGCAGTTCCTTGGACAGGGTCAGCGGCTACACCTTC
j_call: TRBJ2-7; clone_size: .; v_call: TRBV4-2; d_call: .; cdr3_aa: CASSPLSTGLEQYF; cdr3_nt: TGTGCCAGCAGCCCCCTTTCGACCGGGTTGGAGCAGTACTTC
j_call: TRBJ2-5; clone_size: few; v_call: TRBV10-3; d_call: TRBD2; cdr3_aa: CAISNSGAETQYF; cdr3_nt: TGTGCCATCAGCAATAGCGGGGCGGAGACCCAGTACTTC
j_call: TRBJ1-2; clone_size: .; v_call: TRBV6-5; d_call: .; cdr3_aa: CASSYSPRANYGYTF; cdr3_nt: TGTGCCAGCAGTTACAGCCCCCGGGCTAACTATGGCTACACCTTC
j_call: TRBJ2-1; clone_size: .; v_call: TRBV24-1; d_call: .; cdr3_aa: CATPSGEQFF; cdr3_nt: TGTGCCACCCCCTCGGGTGAGCAGTTCTTC
j_call: TRBJ2-7; clone_size: .; v_call: TRBV20-1; d_call: .; cdr3_aa: CSARVGRSYEQYF; cdr3_nt: TGCAGTGCTAGAGTAGGCAGGAGCTACGAGCAGTACTTC
j_call: TRBJ2-5; clone_size: .; v_call: TRBV2; d_call: .; cdr3_aa: CASQRVETQYF; cdr3_nt: TGTGCCAGCCAACGAGTGGAGACCCAGTACTTC